This T cell receptor (beta chain) was documented in a study of T-cell reconstitution after alpha-beta-depleted transplantation in children. Germline values: CDR1 MNHEY, CDR2 SVGAGI. Trimming left V 5 bases short and J 4 bases short, with 12 bases between. The CDR3 spans 14 residues. As it was prepared, the TCRbeta library received unique molecular identifiers. TCRdb recomputed calls from the PCR reads with MiXCR, one row per CDR3 protein. The sample records 450,000 to 500,000 distinct CDR3 sequences, around 13% being singletons. This clonotype was counted a few times. The sequencing here drew on PBMCs from the stem cell graft donor, taken from the stem cell graft. The chain couples TRBV6-5 to TRBJ1-5; a possible D gene is TRBD1 (5 bases). The sequence came from a human donor who donated a stem cell graft to a child with combined immunodeficiency. The CDR3 loop reads CASSQGGLNQPQHF. CDR3 nucleotide sequence: TGTGCCAGCAGTCAGGGAGGCCTTAATCAGCCCCAGCATTTT.